Given below is one T cell receptor beta chain in context. Its target is not known. TCRdb independently ran MiXCR on the 5' RACE reads; one entry per CDR3 protein. The data hold hundreds of thousands of distinct CDR3 sequences, with 8% to 9% observed a single time. The sample belongs to a study of identical twins. V gave up 2 bases and J gave up 7 bases, with 12 bases separating them. This CDR3 contains 13 residues. Germline V gene lookup returns CDR1 LGHDT and CDR2 YNNKEL (reference sequence). Whole-study findings and limits: Where out-of-frame alpha sequences were twin-shared, they showed excess low generation probability.

This sample was also put to use in a study of yellow fever vaccine responses in identical twins. That study reports: It has been reported that, in twins, the vaccine T cell response seemed partly convergent and partly personalized.

The sample comprised PBMCs. This clonotype originated in a young woman in good health. The rearrangement uses TRBV3-1 and TRBJ2-7, with D possibly being TRBD2 (5 bases). This chain's CDR3 is CASSQNNPGEQYF. Written as DNA, the CDR3 is TGTGCCAGCAGCCAAAACAACCCGGGGGAGCAGTACTTC.